Below, one T cell receptor (beta chain) is given with its context. Germline V lookup: CDR1 SGHRS, CDR2 YFSETQ. The junction had 3 bases not matched to a gene; V was cut back by 2 bases and J by 4 bases. The CDR3 is 15 amino acids. The data stem from a study of OX40 agonist ivuxolimab in advanced cancers. TCRdb keeps only in-frame clones here, not all; method: immunoSEQ multiplex PCR. The table includes about 45,000 clones, about 86% detected once. V and J are TRBV5-1 and TRBJ2-5; 12 bases agree with TRBD2. The sample in question was CD4+ or CD8+ T cells sorted from blood, obtained in a trial of the OX40 agonist ivuxolimab. The clonotype was recovered from an adult with an advanced solid tumor such as melanoma, head and neck, liver or kidney cancer. CDR3 DNA: TGCGCCAGCAGCTTCGAACTAGCGGGGGGAGAGACCCAGTACTTC. Protein product: CASSFELAGGETQYF.